The 26 T cell receptor beta chains given below trace back to one sample, sequenced in a study of Ad26.COV2.S vaccination and SARS-CoV-2 variants. Data came from immunoSEQ multiplex PCR; TCRdb stores just in-frame clones and leaves some out. This table has a few hundred thousand clones, about nine tenths appearing once. Specified treatment: 19 received Ad26.COV2.S at low or high dose, single or two shots; about 5 received placebo; per-sample allocation not given. Following the first vaccine or placebo injection, samples were taken on day 63. This sample comprised peripheral blood, obtained in a trial of Ad26.COV2.S vaccine versus placebo. These receptors were obtained from a person aged 18-65 years who received the Ad26.COV2.S COVID-19 vaccine or a placebo.

V usage is TRBV5-8 and J usage is TRBJ2-2; no reliable D call. The CDR3 sequence is 12 residues long. The ends were cut back, 1 base at V and 5 bases at J, with 3 bases in the middle. Germline V gene lookup returns CDR1 SGHTS and CDR2 YDEGEE. The CDR3 bases are TGTGCCAGCAGCTTGTGGACCGGGGAGCTGTTTTTT. As protein: CASSLWTGELFF.

As DNA, the CDR3 is TGTGCCAGCAGTGGGACAGGGCGTAATGAAAAACTGTTTTTT. It translates to CASSGTGRNEKLFF. The chain uses TRBV25-1 and TRBJ1-4, with TRBD1 identical over 8 bases. The CDR3 is 14 residues long. The germline V gene encodes CDR1 MGHDK and CDR2 SYGVNS. Trimming removed 4 bases from V and 4 bases from J; junction bases left unmatched: 2.

The V call is TRBV21-1, the J call TRBJ2-2; the table names TRBD2, a call not compared with the DNA. TRBV21-1 is given as a pseudogene. The CDR3 length is 19 residues. CDR3 protein: CASSKPLVGGARGTGELFF. For the CDR3, the DNA is TGTGCCAGCAGCAAACCCCTCGTGGGGGGGGCGAGGGGCACCGGGGAGCTGTTTTTT.

The J gene is TRBJ2-5, the V gene TRBV18; a possible D gene is TRBD1 (5 bases). Germline-derived CDR1 and CDR2 are KGHSH and LQKENI. Trimming took off 4 bases at V and 2 bases at J, with 8 bases between the two ends. CDR3 length: 13 residues. CDR3 sequence reads: CASSRGLQETQYF. CDR3 sequence (DNA): TGTGCCAGCTCACGGGGCTTGCAAGAGACCCAGTACTTC.

V and J are TRBV5-4 and TRBJ2-7; D possibly corresponds to TRBD2 (5 bases). The V gene's germline CDR1 is SGHNT and CDR2 YYREEE (reference sequence). The CDR3 spans 14 residues. V dropped 1 base and J dropped 5 bases, with 13 bases sitting between them. CDR3 DNA: TGTGCCAGCAGCTTGAGTGGGGAGAGAAACGAGCAGTACTTC. This encodes CASSLSGERNEQYF.

About this clone: The same CDR3 is also encoded by other DNA sequences in this sample. The chain recombines TRBV6-5 with TRBJ1-1; a weak D match, TRBD1 (5 bases). CDR1 MNHEY and CDR2 SVGAGI come from the germline V gene. V was shortened by 2 bases and J by 5 bases, with 9 bases between the two germline ends. This CDR3 has 13 residues. In DNA, the CDR3 is TGTGCCAGCAGTTACGACAGAGGGACTGAAGCTTTCTTT. As protein: CASSYDRGTEAFF.

The genes are TRBV7-2 and TRBJ2-5; a weak D match, TRBD1 (5 bases). Trimming removed 3 bases from V and 5 bases from J, with 13 bases in between. From germline, CDR1 is SGHTA and CDR2 FQGNSA. This CDR3 has 14 amino acids. CDR3 protein: CASSFWGQRETQYF. In DNA form, the CDR3 reads TGTGCCAGCAGCTTTTGGGGCCAACGGGAGACCCAGTACTTC.

This chain links TRBV2 with TRBJ2-3, with D perhaps TRBD1 (6 bases). Germline CDR1 and CDR2: SNHLY and FYNNEI. CDR3 length: 13 residues. Trimming took 10 bases from V and 2 from J, leaving 13 bases between them. CDR3 in amino acids: CANTGLDTDTQYF. The CDR3 coding sequence is TGTGCCAACACAGGGTTGGACACAGATACGCAGTATTTT.

The sample holds one count of this clone. This rearrangement joins TRBV19 to TRBJ1-6; D ambiguous. The CDR3 has 14 residues. Per the germline V gene, CDR1 is LNHDA and CDR2 is SQIVND (reference sequence). V was shortened by 3 bases and J by 6 bases, with 9 bases between the two germline ends. The CDR3 reads CASSIIGTNSPLHF. DNA of the CDR3: TGTGCCAGTAGTATTATAGGAACTAATTCACCCCTCCACTTT.

The chain uses TRBV5-1 and TRBJ2-1; no reliable D call. Trimming removed 0 bases at V and 9 bases at J, with 10 bases between. The CDR3 consists of 13 residues. Germline CDR1 SGHRS, CDR2 YFSETQ. CDR3 region: CASSLGLEVEQFF. The CDR3 region has the DNA TGCGCCAGCAGCTTGGGCCTAGAGGTTGAGCAGTTCTTC.

The rearrangement joins TRBV9 to TRBJ2-1, with TRBD2 as a possible D gene (6 bases). Germline-derived CDR1 and CDR2 are SGDLS and YYNGEE. CDR3 length: 13 residues. The ends were cut back, 0 bases at V and 9 bases at J, with 10 bases in the middle. The CDR3 bases are TGTGCCAGCAGCGTAGGGGGAGCGGGTGAGCAGTTCTTC. This encodes CASSVGGAGEQFF.

This sequence joins TRBV6-5 and TRBJ1-1, with 11 bases matching TRBD1. CDR3 length equals 15 residues. Germline V lookup: CDR1 MNHEY, CDR2 SVGAGI. The V segment lost 4 bases and the J segment 5 bases; nucleotides outside the gene matches: 6. CDR3: CASSSGTGGGTEAFF. The CDR3 region has the DNA TGTGCCAGCAGTTCCGGGACAGGGGGAGGAACTGAAGCTTTCTTT.

This chain joins TRBV28 and TRBJ2-7; D unresolved. Trimming took off 5 bases at V and 4 bases at J, with 9 bases between the two ends. Germline V CDR1 and CDR2: MDHEN, SYDVKM. The CDR3 totals 12 residues. The CDR3 protein is CASSPSRYEQYF. The CDR3 coding sequence is TGTGCCAGCAGTCCCTCCCGGTACGAGCAGTACTTC.

This chain joins TRBV6-5 and TRBJ2-7; no clear D gene. The CDR3 has 14 residues. Trimming took off 5 bases at V and 6 bases at J, with 17 bases between the two ends. Germline V gene sequence: CDR1 MNHEY, CDR2 SVGAGI. The CDR3 DNA sequence: TGTGCCAGCAGTCCCTCATTCCAAATCGGCGAGCAGTACTTC. It translates to CASSPSFQIGEQYF.

The chain links TRBV7-9 to TRBJ1-5; D is unresolved. Trimming cost V 1 base and J 6 bases, with 13 bases left between them. Germline loops: CDR1 SEHNR, CDR2 FQNEAQ (reference sequence). CDR3 length: 15 residues. The CDR3 bases are TGTGCCAGCAGCTTAGACGGGAAAAGTGGTCAGCCCCAGCATTTT. Its translation is CASSLDGKSGQPQHF.

The chain combines TRBV5-5 with TRBJ2-1, with D perhaps TRBD1 or TRBD2 (5 bases each). From germline, CDR1 is SGHKS and CDR2 YYEKEE (reference sequence). The CDR3 totals 15 residues. The V end lost 0 bases, the J end lost 3 bases, and 10 bases lay between the germline ends. CDR3 DNA sequence: TGTGCCAGCAGCTTGGAAAAGGGGAGCTACAATGAGCAGTTCTTC. Residues: CASSLEKGSYNEQFF.

The J gene is TRBJ1-2, the V gene TRBV7-9, with 8 bases identical to TRBD1. Germline-derived CDR1 and CDR2 are SEHNR and FQNEAQ (reference sequence). V lost 5 bases, J lost 4 bases, and 3 bases stayed unmatched. This CDR3 comprises 13 residues. The CDR3 sequence: CASSKGQVYGYTF. CDR3 in DNA: TGTGCCAGCAGCAAGGGACAGGTCTATGGCTACACCTTC.

This chain links TRBV18 with TRBJ2-3; the D call may be TRBD1 or TRBD2 (5 bases each). Trimming removed 3 bases at V and 5 bases at J, with 15 bases between. CDR1 is KGHSH, CDR2 LQKENI, per germline. The CDR3 length is 15 residues. CDR3 in amino acids: CASSPPFGTGDTQYF. CDR3 bases: TGTGCCAGCTCACCCCCCTTTGGGACGGGAGATACGCAGTATTTT.

The chain combines TRBV24-1 with TRBJ2-5; D may be TRBD1 (6 bases). The CDR3 contains 15 residues. V was clipped by 3 bases and J by 7 bases, with 17 bases between them. Germline V CDR1 and CDR2: KGHDR, SFDVKD. Here the CDR3 reads CATSDRTAPSGTQYF. CDR3 nucleotide sequence: TGTGCCACCAGTGATAGGACAGCCCCTTCGGGGACCCAGTACTTC.

The rearrangement joins TRBV18 to TRBJ2-5; D possibly corresponds to TRBD1 (6 bases). The CDR3 totals 12 residues. CDR1 and CDR2 (germline): KGHSH, LQKENI. V lost 5 bases and J lost 3, with 7 bases in between. The CDR3 region is CASSWTEETQYF. The CDR3 DNA follows: TGTGCCAGCTCATGGACAGAAGAGACCCAGTACTTC.

V usage is TRBV7-2 and J usage is TRBJ2-1; 9 bases match TRBD1. Germline V gives CDR1 SGHTA, CDR2 FQGNSA. The CDR3 totals 16 residues. J was trimmed by 5 bases and V by 0 bases; bases with no gene match: 5. In DNA, the CDR3 is TGTGCCAGCAGCTTAGCTCGACAGGGGGGGCACAATGAGCAGTTCTTC. As protein: CASSLARQGGHNEQFF.

The chain employs TRBV7-9 and TRBJ2-7, with 7 bases matching TRBD1. This CDR3 has 14 residues. Germline CDR1 reads SEHNR; CDR2 reads FQNEAQ (reference sequence). J gave up 5 bases and V 0 bases, and 4 bases lay outside the gene matches. CDR3 DNA: TGTGCCAGCAGCTTAGCAGGGGGCAGGGACGAGCAGTACTTC. This gives the protein CASSLAGGRDEQYF.

This clone was counted a few times. This chain joins TRBV27 and TRBJ2-7; TRBD1 might be the D (6 bases). V lost 4 bases to trimming and J lost 2 bases, with 15 bases between them. Looked up from germline, CDR1 is MNHEY and CDR2 is SMNVEV (reference sequence). The CDR3 runs 15 residues. The CDR3 DNA reads TGTGCCAGCAGTTACAAGACAGGACAAACCTACGAGCAGTACTTC. It is translated as CASSYKTGQTYEQYF.

In DNA, the CDR3 is TGCGCCAGCTCACTCGGTGGGGTAGAAGCTTTCTTT. Amino acids: CASSLGGVEAFF. The chain carries TRBV5-1 and TRBJ1-1; D unclear. V lost 7 bases and J 8 bases, leaving 15 bases between the germline ends. This CDR3 has 12 amino acids. Germline V gives CDR1 SGHRS, CDR2 YFSETQ.

The chain links TRBV27 to TRBJ2-3; no definite D call. Looked up from germline, CDR1 is MNHEY and CDR2 is SMNVEV (reference sequence). The ends were cut back, 3 bases at V and 4 bases at J, with 17 bases in the middle. The CDR3 is 16 amino acids. CDR3 in amino acids: CASSLGPAYNSDTQYF. The CDR3 region has the DNA TGTGCCAGCAGTTTGGGCCCCGCCTACAATTCAGATACGCAGTATTTT.

This sequence joins TRBV4-1 and TRBJ2-7, with D tentatively TRBD1 (6 bases). This CDR3 comprises 15 residues. CDR1 and CDR2 (germline): MGHRA, YSYEKL. The V gene lost 3 bases and the J gene lost 4 bases, with 16 bases spanning the gap. The CDR3 protein is CASSHQLQGEYEQYF. The CDR3 DNA reads TGCGCCAGCAGCCACCAATTACAGGGCGAGTACGAGCAGTACTTC.